The 13 T cell receptor beta chains below were found in one sample sequenced in a study of blood T cell repertoires in COVID-19. Sequenced by immunoSEQ multiplex PCR; TCRdb stores in-frame clones only, minus some. Here the sample spans roughly 330,000 clones, more than 70% being singletons. The sequenced material came from PBMCs or T cells enriched from blood (not recorded which). The receptor source for this set is a young woman who had recovered from COVID-19.

V usage is TRBV7-2 and J usage is TRBJ1-2; 8 nucleotides line up with TRBD1. Germline V gene sequence: CDR1 SGHTA, CDR2 FQGNSA. The CDR3 covers 18 residues. Unmatched junction bases numbered 17, after V lost 4 bases and J lost 4 bases. In DNA, the CDR3 is TGTGCCAGCAGCTCGACTCCAGGGGGCCGGTCTAGTGGCTATGGCTACACCTTC. It yields the protein CASSSTPGGRSSGYGYTF.

The chain is built from TRBV27 and TRBJ2-1; perhaps TRBD2 as D (5 bases). Germline lookup yields CDR1 MNHEY and CDR2 SMNVEV (reference sequence). This CDR3 has 15 residues. The ends were cut back, 1 base at V and 10 bases at J, with 17 bases in the middle. The CDR3 loop reads CASSLFFMRVGEQFF. The CDR3 region has the DNA TGTGCCAGCAGTTTATTTTTTATGAGGGTAGGCGAGCAGTTCTTC.

The chain joins TRBV18 to TRBJ2-2, with D maybe TRBD1 (5 bases). The CDR3 is 15 amino acids. Germline values: CDR1 KGHSH, CDR2 LQKENI. V was pared by 4 bases and J by 1 base, with 10 bases between. CDR3 loop: CASSLGQQNTGELFF. Here the CDR3 DNA reads TGTGCCAGCTCACTGGGGCAGCAGAACACCGGGGAGCTGTTTTTT.

This chain connects TRBV9 to TRBJ1-6; 7 nucleotides align to TRBD1. Germline V gives CDR1 SGDLS, CDR2 YYNGEE. The length of the CDR3 is 17 residues. The V gene end was trimmed by 1 base and the J gene end by 7 bases; junction bases not matched to a gene: 11. This CDR3 reads CASSVTLGGTVNSPLHF. Here the CDR3 DNA reads TGTGCCAGCAGCGTAACCCTCGGCGGGACAGTGAATTCACCCCTCCACTTT.

The chain combines TRBV6-1 with TRBJ1-5, with 7 bases that match TRBD1. After removal of 4 bases from V and 1 base from J, the junction contained 13 bases not matched to a gene. Germline V CDR1 and CDR2: MNHNS, SASEGT. The CDR3 spans 18 residues. CDR3 region: CASSGRLQGITSNQPQHF. In DNA, the CDR3 is TGTGCCAGCAGTGGCCGTTTACAGGGGATTACGAGCAATCAGCCCCAGCATTTT.

V is TRBV7-2 and J is TRBJ2-1, with D tentatively TRBD2 (6 bases). This CDR3 region has 16 residues. The V and J ends lost 1 base and 4 bases respectively, with 14 bases between them. Germline lookup yields CDR1 SGHTA and CDR2 FQGNSA. The CDR3 DNA reads TGTGCCAGCAGCTTAGTTGGAGGGACCAATTACAATGAGCAGTTCTTC. Protein sequence: CASSLVGGTNYNEQFF. The variable domain in full, completed from reference TRBV7-2 and TRBJ2-1, reads GAGVSQSPSNKVTEKGKDVELRCDPISGHTALYWYRQSLGQGLEFLIYFQGNSAPDKSGLPSDRFSAERTGGSVSTLTIQRTQQEDSAVYLCASSLVGGTNYNEQFFGPGTRLTVL.

The J gene is TRBJ2-7, the V gene TRBV10-3; 8 nucleotides align to TRBD1. V lost 8 bases to trimming and J lost 3 bases; unmatched junction nucleotides: 6. CDR3 length equals 13 residues. The V gene's germline CDR1 is ENHRY and CDR2 SYGVKD. The CDR3 loop reads CAIVDRVGYEQYF. CDR3 coding DNA: TGTGCCATCGTGGACAGGGTGGGCTACGAGCAGTACTTC.

The CDR3 loop reads CAWSRTGLNEKLFF. In nucleotides, the CDR3 is TGTGCCTGGAGTCGGACAGGGTTAAATGAAAAACTGTTTTTT. V and J are TRBV30 and TRBJ1-4, with 8 bases identical to TRBD1. The CDR3 extends over 14 amino acids. Looked up from germline, CDR1 is GTSNPN and CDR2 is SVGIG (reference sequence). After removal of 2 bases from V and 5 bases from J, the junction contained 4 bases not matched to a gene.

CDR3 protein: CASSGQGTGGNQPQHF. The CDR3 DNA reads as TGTGCCAGCAGTGGACAGGGCACAGGGGGAAATCAGCCCCAGCATTTT. The V and J genes are TRBV6-1 and TRBJ1-5; 8 positions match TRBD1. The germline gives CDR1 MNHNS, CDR2 SASEGT. V was clipped by 4 bases and J by 4 bases; unmatched bases: 9. The CDR3 is 16 amino acids.

V and J are TRBV18 and TRBJ2-2, with 8 nucleotides matching TRBD1. The CDR3 has 16 amino acids. Germline V gene data show CDR1 as KGHSH and CDR2 as LQKENI. J lost 3 bases, V lost 4 bases, and 7 bases had no gene match. As DNA, the CDR3 is TGTGCCAGCTCACATTTGGCACAGGGGGACACCGGGGAGCTGTTTTTT. This encodes CASSHLAQGDTGELFF. Full variable domain (missing parts from reference TRBV18 and TRBJ2-2): NAGVMQNPRHLVRRRGQEARLRCSPMKGHSHVYWYRQLPEEGLKFMVYLQKENIIDESGMPKERFSAEFPKEGPSILRIQQVVRGDSAAYFCASSHLAQGDTGELFFGEGSRLTVL.

V is TRBV9 and J is TRBJ2-2; D gene unclear. Germline V gene lookup returns CDR1 SGDLS and CDR2 YYNGEE. Between the trimmed V and J ends, which lost 4 bases and 9 bases, there was a span of 10 bases. CDR3 length: 12 amino acids. The CDR3 nucleotides are TGTGCCAGCAGCCTGAGGAACAGGGAGCTGTTTTTT. It codes for CASSLRNRELFF.

This sequence joins TRBV27 and TRBJ2-1, with D possibly matching TRBD2 (6 bases). V was cut by 10 bases and J by 7 bases, with 11 bases left in between. Germline V lookup: CDR1 MNHEY, CDR2 SMNVEV (reference sequence). This CDR3 contains 11 residues. Here the CDR3 reads CATWGRNEQFF. The CDR3 coding sequence is TGTGCCACTTGGGGGAGGAATGAGCAGTTCTTC.

The gene calls are TRBV7-2 and TRBJ1-1, with D possibly being TRBD1 (5 bases). With 3 bases removed from V and 3 bases from J, the gap between germline ends came to 11 bases. Per germline, CDR1 SGHTA and CDR2 FQGNSA. This CDR3 comprises 14 residues. The CDR3 DNA reads TGTGCCAGCAGCTTTAGTGCGACAGACACTGAAGCTTTCTTT. It translates to CASSFSATDTEAFF.